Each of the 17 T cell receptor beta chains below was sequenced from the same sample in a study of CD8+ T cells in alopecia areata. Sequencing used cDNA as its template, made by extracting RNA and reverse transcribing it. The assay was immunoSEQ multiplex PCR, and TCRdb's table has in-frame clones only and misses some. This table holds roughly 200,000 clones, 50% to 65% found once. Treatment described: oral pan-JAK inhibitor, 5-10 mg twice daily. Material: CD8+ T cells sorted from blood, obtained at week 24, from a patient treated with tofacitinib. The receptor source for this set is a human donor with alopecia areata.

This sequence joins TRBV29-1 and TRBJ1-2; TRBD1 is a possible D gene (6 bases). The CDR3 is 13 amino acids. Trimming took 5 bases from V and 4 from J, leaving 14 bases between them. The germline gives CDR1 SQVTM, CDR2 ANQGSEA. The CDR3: CSVLLQGAYGYTF. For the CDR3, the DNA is TGCAGCGTTTTATTACAGGGAGCCTATGGCTACACCTTC.

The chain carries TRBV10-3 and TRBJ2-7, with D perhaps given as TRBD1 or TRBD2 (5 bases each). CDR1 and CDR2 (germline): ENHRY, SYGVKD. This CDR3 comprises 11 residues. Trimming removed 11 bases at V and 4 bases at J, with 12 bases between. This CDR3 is CALGDGYEQYF. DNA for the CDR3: TGTGCCCTGGGGGACGGATACGAGCAGTACTTC.

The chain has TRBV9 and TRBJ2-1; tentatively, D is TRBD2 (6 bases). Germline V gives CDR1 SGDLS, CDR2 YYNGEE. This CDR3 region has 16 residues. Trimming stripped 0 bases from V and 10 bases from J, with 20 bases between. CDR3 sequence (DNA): TGTGCCAGCAGCGTAGCTAGAGGAGGGGCCCAGGGAGAGCAGTTCTTC. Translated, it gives CASSVARGGAQGEQFF.

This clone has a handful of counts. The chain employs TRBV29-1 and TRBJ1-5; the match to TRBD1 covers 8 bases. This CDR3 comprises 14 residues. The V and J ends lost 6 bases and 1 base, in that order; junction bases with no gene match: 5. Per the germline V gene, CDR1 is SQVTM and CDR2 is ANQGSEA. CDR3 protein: CSVGQGGSNQPQHF. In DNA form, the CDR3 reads TGCAGCGTCGGACAGGGAGGGAGCAATCAGCCCCAGCATTTT.

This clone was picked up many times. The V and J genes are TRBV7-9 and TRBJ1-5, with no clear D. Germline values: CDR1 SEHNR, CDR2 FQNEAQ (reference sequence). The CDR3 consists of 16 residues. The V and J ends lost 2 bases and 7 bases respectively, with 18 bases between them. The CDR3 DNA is TGTGCCAGCAGCTTAAGCGGGCCGGCAGACACACAGCCCCAGCATTTT. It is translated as CASSLSGPADTQPQHF.

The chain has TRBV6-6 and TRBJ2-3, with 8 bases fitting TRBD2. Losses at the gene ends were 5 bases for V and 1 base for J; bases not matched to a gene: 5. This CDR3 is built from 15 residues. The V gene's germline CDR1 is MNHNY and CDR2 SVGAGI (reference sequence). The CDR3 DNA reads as TGTGCCAGCAGTGCCCGAGCGGGGGGCACAGATACGCAGTATTTT. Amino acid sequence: CASSARAGGTDTQYF.

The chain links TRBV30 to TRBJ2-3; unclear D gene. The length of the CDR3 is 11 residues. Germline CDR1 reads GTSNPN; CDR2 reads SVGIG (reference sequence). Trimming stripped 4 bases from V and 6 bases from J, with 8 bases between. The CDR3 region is CAWTLGDTQYF. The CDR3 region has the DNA TGTGCCTGGACTTTGGGCGATACGCAGTATTTT. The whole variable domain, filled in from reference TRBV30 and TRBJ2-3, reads SQTIHQWPATLVQPVGSPLSLECTVEGTSNPNLYWYRQAAGRGLQLLFYSVGIGQISSEVPQNLSASRPQDRQFILSSKKLLLSDSGFYLCAWTLGDTQYFGPGTRLTVL.

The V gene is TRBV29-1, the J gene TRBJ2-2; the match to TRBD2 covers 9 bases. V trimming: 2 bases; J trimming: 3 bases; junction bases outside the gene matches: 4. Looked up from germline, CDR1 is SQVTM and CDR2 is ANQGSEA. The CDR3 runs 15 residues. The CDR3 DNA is TGCAGCGTTGAACTCGGCGGGGGGGACACCGGGGAGCTGTTTTTT. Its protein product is CSVELGGGDTGELFF.

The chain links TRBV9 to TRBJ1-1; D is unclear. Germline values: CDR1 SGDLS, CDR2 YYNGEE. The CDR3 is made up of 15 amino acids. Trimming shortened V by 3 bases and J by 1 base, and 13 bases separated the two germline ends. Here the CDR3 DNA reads TGTGCCAGCAGCGCACCCAATACAAGGAACACTGAAGCTTTCTTT. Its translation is CASSAPNTRNTEAFF. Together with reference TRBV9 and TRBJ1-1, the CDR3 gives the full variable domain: DSGVTQTPKHLITATGQRVTLRCSPRSGDLSVYWYQQSLDQGLQFLIQYYNGEERAKGNILERFSAQQFPDLHSELNLSSLELGDSALYFCASSAPNTRNTEAFFGQGTRLTVV.

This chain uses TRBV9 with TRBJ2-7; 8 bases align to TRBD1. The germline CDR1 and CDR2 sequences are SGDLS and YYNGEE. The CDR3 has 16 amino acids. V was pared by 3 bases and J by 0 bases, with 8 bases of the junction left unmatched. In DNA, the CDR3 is TGTGCCAGCAGCGCAGGCCGGGACAGGCGCTCCTACGAGCAGTACTTC. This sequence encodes CASSAGRDRRSYEQYF. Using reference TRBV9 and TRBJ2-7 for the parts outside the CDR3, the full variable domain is DSGVTQTPKHLITATGQRVTLRCSPRSGDLSVYWYQQSLDQGLQFLIQYYNGEERAKGNILERFSAQQFPDLHSELNLSSLELGDSALYFCASSAGRDRRSYEQYFGPGTRLTVT.

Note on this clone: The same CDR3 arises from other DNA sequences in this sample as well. The chain's CDR3 is CASSQGTGTYEQYF. Written as DNA, the CDR3 is TGCGCCAGCAGCCAAGGGACAGGAACCTACGAGCAGTACTTC. The chain joins TRBV4-3 to TRBJ2-7, with TRBD1 identical over 7 bases. CDR1 and CDR2 (germline): LGHNA, YSLEER. CDR3 length: 14 residues. V lost 1 base and J lost 2; bases outside the gene matches: 2.

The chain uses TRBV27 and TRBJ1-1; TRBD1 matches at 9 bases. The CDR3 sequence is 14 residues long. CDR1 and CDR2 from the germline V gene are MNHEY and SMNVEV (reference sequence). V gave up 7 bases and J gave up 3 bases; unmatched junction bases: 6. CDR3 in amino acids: CASMNDRGYTEAFF. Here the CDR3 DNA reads TGTGCCAGCATGAATGACAGGGGGTACACTGAAGCTTTCTTT.

The CDR3 DNA reads TGTGCCAGCAGGGGGGGTGACACGTACTCGTATGGCTACACCTTC. Translated, it gives CASRGGDTYSYGYTF. The chain joins TRBV7-2 to TRBJ1-2; D is possibly TRBD1 (5 bases). Germline-derived CDR1 and CDR2 are SGHTA and FQGNSA. V dropped 6 bases and J dropped 5 bases, with 19 bases sitting between them. This CDR3 comprises 15 residues.

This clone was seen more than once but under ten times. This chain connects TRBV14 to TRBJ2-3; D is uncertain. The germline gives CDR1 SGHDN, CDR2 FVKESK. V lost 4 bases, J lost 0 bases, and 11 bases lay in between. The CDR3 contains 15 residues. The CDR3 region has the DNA TGTGCCAGCAGCCCCCTTTTCCCAAGCACAGATACGCAGTATTTT. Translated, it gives CASSPLFPSTDTQYF.

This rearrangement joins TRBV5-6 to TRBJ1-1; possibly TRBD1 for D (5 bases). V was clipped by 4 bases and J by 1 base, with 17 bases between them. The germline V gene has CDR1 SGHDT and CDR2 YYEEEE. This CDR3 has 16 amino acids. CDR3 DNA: TGTGCCAGCAGCCCAATACAGGATGGCCGGAACACTGAAGCTTTCTTT. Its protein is CASSPIQDGRNTEAFF. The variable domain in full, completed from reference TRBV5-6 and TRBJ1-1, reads DAGVTQSPTHLIKTRGQQVTLRCSPKSGHDTVSWYQQALGQGPQFIFQYYEEEERQRGNFPDRFSGHQFPNYSSELNVNALLLGDSALYLCASSPIQDGRNTEAFFGQGTRLTVV.

The CDR3 DNA sequence: TGTGCCATCAGTGAGTCGGACAGGGGGCCTGTGGACGAGCAGTACTTC. It translates to CAISESDRGPVDEQYF. The V gene is TRBV10-3, the J gene TRBJ2-7; 11 nucleotides align to TRBD1. The CDR3 spans 16 residues. The V and J ends lost 0 bases and 5 bases, in that order; junction bases with no gene match: 6. The germline V gene has CDR1 ENHRY and CDR2 SYGVKD.

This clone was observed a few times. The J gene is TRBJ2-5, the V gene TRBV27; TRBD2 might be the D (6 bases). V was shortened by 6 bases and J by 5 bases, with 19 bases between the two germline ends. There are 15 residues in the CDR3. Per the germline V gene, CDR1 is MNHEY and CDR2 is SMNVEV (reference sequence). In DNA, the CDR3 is TGTGCCAGCAGCTCCCGGGCTAGCGTATCCGAGACCCAGTACTTC. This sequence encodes CASSSRASVSETQYF.